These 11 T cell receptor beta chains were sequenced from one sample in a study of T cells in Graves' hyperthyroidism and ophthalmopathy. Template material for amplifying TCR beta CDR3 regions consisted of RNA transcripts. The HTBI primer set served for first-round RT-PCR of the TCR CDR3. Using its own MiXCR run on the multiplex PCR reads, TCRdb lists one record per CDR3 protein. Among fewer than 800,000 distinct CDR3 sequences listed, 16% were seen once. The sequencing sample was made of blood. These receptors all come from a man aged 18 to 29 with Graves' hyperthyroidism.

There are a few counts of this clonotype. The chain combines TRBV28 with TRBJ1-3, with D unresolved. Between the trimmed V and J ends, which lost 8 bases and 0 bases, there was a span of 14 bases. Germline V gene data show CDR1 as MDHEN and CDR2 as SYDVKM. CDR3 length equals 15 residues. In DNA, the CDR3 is TGTGCCAGCCTGTCTATAGAGAGCTCTGGAAACACCATATATTTT. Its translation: CASLSIESSGNTIYF.

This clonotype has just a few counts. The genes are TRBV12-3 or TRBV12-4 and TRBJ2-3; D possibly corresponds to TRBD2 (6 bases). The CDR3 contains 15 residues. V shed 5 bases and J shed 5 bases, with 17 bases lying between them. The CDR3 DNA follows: TGTGCCAGCAGTCTATCGGGAGAAAGGTTAGATACGCAGTATTTT. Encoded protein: CASSLSGERLDTQYF.

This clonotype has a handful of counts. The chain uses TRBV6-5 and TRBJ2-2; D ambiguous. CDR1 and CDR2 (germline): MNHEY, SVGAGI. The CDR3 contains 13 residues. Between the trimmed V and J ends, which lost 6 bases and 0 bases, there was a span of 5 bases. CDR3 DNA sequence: TGTGCCAGCAGGTGGCCGAACACCGGGGAGCTGTTTTTT. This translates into CASRWPNTGELFF.

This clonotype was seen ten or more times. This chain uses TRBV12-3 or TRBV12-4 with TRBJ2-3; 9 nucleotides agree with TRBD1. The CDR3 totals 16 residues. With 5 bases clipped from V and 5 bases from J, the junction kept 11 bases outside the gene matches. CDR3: CASSPSKDRGRDTQYF. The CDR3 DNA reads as TGTGCCAGCAGTCCCAGCAAAGACAGGGGGAGAGATACGCAGTATTTT.

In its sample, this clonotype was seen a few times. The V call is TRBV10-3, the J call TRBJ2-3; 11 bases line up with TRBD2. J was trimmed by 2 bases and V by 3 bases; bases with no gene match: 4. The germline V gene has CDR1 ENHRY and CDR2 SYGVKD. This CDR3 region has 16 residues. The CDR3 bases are TGTGCCATCAGTGATAGGACTAGCGGGCTCACAGATACGCAGTATTTT. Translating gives CAISDRTSGLTDTQYF.

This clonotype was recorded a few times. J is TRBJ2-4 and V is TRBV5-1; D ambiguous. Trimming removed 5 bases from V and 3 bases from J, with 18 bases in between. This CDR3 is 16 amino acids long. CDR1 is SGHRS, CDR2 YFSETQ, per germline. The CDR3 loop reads CASSFDSRGGKNIQYF. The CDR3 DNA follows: TGCGCCAGCAGTTTCGACTCCCGTGGTGGCAAAAACATTCAGTACTTC.

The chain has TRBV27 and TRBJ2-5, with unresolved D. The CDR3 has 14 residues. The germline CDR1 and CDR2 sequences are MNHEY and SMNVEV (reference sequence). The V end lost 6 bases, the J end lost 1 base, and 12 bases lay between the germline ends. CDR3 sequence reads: CASSPREAQETQYF. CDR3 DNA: TGTGCCAGCAGCCCCCGTGAGGCCCAAGAGACCCAGTACTTC.

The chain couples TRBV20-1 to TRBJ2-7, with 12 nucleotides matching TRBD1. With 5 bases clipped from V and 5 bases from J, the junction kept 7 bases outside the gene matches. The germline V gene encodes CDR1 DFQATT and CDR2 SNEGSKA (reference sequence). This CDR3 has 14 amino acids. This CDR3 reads CSAFGTGGGDEQYF. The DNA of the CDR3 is TGCAGTGCTTTCGGGACAGGGGGCGGCGACGAGCAGTACTTC.

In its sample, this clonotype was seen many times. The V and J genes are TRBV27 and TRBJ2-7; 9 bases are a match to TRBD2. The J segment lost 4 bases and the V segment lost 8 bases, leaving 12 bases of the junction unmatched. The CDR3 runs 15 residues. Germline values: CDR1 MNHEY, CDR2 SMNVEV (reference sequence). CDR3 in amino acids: CASPGCLAGRYEQYF. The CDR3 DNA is TGTGCCAGCCCCGGTTGCCTAGCGGGAAGATACGAGCAGTACTTC.

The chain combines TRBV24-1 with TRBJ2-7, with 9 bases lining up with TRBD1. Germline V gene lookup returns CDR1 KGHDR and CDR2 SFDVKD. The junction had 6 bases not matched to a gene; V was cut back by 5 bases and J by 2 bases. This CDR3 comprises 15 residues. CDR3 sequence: CATSAAGQGTYEQYF. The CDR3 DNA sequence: TGTGCCACCAGTGCCGCGGGACAGGGTACCTACGAGCAGTACTTC.

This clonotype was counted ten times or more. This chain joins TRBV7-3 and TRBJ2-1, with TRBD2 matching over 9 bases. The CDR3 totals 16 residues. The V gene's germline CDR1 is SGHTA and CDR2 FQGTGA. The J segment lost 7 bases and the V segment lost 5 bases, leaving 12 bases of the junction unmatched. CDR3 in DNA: TGTGCCAGCAGCCCTCGGGGTAGCGGGAGAAGAAATGAGCAGTTCTTC. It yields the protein CASSPRGSGRRNEQFF.